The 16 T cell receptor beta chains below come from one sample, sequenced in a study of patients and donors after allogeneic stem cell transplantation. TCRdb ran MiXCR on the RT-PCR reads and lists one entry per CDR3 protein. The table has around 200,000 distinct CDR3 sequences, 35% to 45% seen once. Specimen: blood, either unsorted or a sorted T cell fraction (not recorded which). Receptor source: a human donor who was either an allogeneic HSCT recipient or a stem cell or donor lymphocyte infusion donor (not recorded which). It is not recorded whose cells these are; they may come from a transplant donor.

The CDR3 bases are TGTGCCAGCAGCTTGGGAGGATGGGCAGGGTCGAATCAGCCCCAGCATTTT. It codes for CASSLGGWAGSNQPQHF. The chain combines TRBV5-6 with TRBJ1-5; D might be TRBD1 (5 bases). The germline gives CDR1 SGHDT, CDR2 YYEEEE. The V end lost 0 bases, the J end lost 4 bases, and 17 bases lay between the germline ends. The CDR3 runs 17 residues.

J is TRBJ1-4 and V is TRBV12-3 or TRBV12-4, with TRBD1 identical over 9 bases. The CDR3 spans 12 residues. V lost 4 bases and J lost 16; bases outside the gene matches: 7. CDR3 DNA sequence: TGTGCCAGCAGTTCAAACAGGGGGCGTCCGTTTTTT. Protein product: CASSSNRGRPFF.

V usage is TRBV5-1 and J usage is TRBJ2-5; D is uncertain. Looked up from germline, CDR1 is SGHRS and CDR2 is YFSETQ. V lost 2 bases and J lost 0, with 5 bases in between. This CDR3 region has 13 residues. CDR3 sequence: CASSFNYQETQYF. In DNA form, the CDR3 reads TGCGCCAGCAGCTTTAACTACCAAGAGACCCAGTACTTC.

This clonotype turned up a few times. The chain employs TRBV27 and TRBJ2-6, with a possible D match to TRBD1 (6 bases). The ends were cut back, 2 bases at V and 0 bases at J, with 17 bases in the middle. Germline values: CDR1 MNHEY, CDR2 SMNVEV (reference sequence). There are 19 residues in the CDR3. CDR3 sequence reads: CASSLRPAGEYSGANVLTF. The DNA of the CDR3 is TGTGCCAGCAGTTTAAGGCCGGCAGGGGAATACTCTGGGGCCAACGTCCTGACTTTC.

This CDR3 is CASSTRDPGELFF. The DNA of the CDR3 is TGTGCCAGCAGCACCCGGGACCCCGGGGAGCTGTTTTTT. The chain combines TRBV7-6 with TRBJ2-2; the D call may be TRBD1 or TRBD2 (5 bases each). The V and J ends lost 5 bases and 6 bases respectively, with 10 bases between them. The germline CDR1 and CDR2 sequences are SGHVS and FNYEAQ. The CDR3 runs to 13 residues.

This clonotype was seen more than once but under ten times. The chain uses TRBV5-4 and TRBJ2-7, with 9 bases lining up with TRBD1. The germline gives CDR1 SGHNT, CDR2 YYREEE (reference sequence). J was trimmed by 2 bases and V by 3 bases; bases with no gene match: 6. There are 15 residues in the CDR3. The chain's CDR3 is CASSSPGQGTYEQYF. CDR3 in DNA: TGTGCCAGCAGCTCGCCCGGACAGGGGACCTACGAGCAGTACTTC.

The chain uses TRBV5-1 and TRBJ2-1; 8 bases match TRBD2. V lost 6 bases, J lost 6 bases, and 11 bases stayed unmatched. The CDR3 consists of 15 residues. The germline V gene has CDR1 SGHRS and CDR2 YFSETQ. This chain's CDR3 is CASKPGLGSPNEQFF. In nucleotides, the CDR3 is TGCGCCAGCAAACCGGGACTAGGGTCCCCCAATGAGCAGTTCTTC.

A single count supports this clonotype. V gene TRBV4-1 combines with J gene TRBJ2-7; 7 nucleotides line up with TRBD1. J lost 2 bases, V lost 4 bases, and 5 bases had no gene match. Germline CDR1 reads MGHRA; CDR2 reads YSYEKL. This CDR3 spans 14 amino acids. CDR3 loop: CASSPRGQAYEQYF. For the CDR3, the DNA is TGCGCCAGCAGCCCCCGAGGACAGGCCTACGAGCAGTACTTC.

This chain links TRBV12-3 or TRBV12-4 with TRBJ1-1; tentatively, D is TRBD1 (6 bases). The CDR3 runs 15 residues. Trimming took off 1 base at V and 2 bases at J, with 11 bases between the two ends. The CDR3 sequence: CASSLGARGNTEAFF. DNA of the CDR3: TGTGCCAGCAGTTTAGGGGCCAGGGGAAACACTGAAGCTTTCTTT.

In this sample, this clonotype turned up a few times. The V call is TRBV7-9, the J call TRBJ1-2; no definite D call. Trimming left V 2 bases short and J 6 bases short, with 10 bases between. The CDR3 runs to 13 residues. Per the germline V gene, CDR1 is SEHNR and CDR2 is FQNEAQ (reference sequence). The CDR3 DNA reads TGTGCCAGCAGCTTAAACAAGGGAGATGGCTACACCTTC. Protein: CASSLNKGDGYTF. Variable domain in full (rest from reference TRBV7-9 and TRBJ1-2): DTGVSQNPRHKITKRGQNVTFRCDPISEHNRLYWYRQTLGQGPEFLTYFQNEAQLEKSRLLSDRFSAERPKGSFSTLEIQRTEQGDSAMYLCASSLNKGDGYTFGSGTRLTVV.

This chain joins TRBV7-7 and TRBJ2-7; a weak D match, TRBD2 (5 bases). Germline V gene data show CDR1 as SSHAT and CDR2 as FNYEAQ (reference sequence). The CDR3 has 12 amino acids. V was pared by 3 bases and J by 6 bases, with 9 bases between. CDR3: CASSFPGGEQYF. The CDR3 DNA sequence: TGTGCCAGCAGCTTCCCAGGAGGCGAGCAGTACTTC.

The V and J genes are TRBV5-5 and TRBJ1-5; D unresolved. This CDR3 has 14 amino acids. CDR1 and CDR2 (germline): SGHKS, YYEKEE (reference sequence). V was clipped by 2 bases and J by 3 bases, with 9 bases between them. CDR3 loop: CASSFTPNNQPQHF. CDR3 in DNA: TGTGCCAGCAGCTTCACACCGAACAATCAGCCCCAGCATTTT. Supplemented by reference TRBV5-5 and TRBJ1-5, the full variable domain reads DAGVTQSPTHLIKTRGQQVTLRCSPISGHKSVSWYQQVLGQGPQFIFQYYEKEERGRGNFPDRFSARQFPNYSSELNVNALLLGDSALYLCASSFTPNNQPQHFGDGTRLSIL.

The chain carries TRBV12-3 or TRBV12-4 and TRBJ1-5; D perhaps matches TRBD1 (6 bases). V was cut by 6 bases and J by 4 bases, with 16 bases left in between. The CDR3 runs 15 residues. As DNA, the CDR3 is TGTGCCAGCAGGTTGCCGGGACACACTAATCAGCCCCAGCATTTT. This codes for CASRLPGHTNQPQHF.

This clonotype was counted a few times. CDR3 residues: CASSLLGREAFF. The CDR3 nucleotides read TGTGCCAGCAGTTTACTGGGCCGAGAGGCTTTCTTT. The chain is built from TRBV28 and TRBJ1-1; D unclear. The CDR3 has 12 residues. Per the germline V gene, CDR1 is MDHEN and CDR2 is SYDVKM. V was pared by 2 bases and J by 11 bases, with 12 bases between.

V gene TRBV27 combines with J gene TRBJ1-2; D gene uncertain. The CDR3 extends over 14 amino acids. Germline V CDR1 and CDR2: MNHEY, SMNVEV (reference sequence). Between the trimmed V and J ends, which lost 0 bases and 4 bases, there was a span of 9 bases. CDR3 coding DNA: TGTGCCAGCAGTTTATCGAGCGGTTCCTATGGCTACACCTTC. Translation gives CASSLSSGSYGYTF.

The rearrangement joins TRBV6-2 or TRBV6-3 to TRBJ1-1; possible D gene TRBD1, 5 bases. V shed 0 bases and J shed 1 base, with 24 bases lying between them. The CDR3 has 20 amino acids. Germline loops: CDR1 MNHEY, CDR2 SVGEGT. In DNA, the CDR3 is TGTGCCAGCAGTTACTCGAGATCAAGGGATAGGGACGTGGAGAACACTGAAGCTTTCTTT. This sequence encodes CASSYSRSRDRDVENTEAFF.